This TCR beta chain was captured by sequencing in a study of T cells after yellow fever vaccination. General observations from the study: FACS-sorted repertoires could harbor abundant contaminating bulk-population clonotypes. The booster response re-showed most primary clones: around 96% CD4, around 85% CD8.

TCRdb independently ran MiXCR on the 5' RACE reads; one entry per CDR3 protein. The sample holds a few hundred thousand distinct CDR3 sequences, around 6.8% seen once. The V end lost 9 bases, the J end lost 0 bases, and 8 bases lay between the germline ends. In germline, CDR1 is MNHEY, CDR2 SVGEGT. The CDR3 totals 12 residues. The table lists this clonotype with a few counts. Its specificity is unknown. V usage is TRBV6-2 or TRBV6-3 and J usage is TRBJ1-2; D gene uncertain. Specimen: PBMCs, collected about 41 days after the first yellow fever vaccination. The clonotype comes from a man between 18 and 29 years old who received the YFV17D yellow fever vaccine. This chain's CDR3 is CASTSANYGYTF. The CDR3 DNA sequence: TGTGCCAGTACTTCAGCTAACTATGGCTACACCTTC.